This section outlines one T cell receptor (beta chain) sequence together with its context. Its antigen is as yet unknown. With 4 bases removed from V and 3 bases from J, the gap between germline ends came to 16 bases. From germline, CDR1 is MNHEY and CDR2 SVGEGT. The CDR3 spans 15 residues. Quantitative molecular-barcoded 5'-RACE generated the TCR beta libraries. TCRdb re-called the 5' RACE reads through MiXCR, storing one row per CDR3 protein. The table records under 200,000 distinct CDR3 sequences, 9.8% of them present only once. The data belong to a study of CD8 T cells in ankylosing spondylitis. Study-wide findings and caveats: Significant enrichment of disease-linked clones was reportedly seen in matched ankylosing spondylitis synovial fluid. Both synovial fluid and blood in reactive arthritis had previously been reported to carry some motif variants.

This receptor was obtained from a female donor with ankylosing spondylitis or in good health (not recorded which). V and J are TRBV6-2 or TRBV6-3 and TRBJ2-7; tentatively, D is TRBD2 (7 bases). The sample taken for sequencing was blood, either unsorted or a sorted T cell fraction (not recorded which). The CDR3 bases are TGTGCCAGCAGTTCGGGGGGCGCGACCAGCTACGAGCAGTACTTC. Translated, it gives CASSSGGATSYEQYF.